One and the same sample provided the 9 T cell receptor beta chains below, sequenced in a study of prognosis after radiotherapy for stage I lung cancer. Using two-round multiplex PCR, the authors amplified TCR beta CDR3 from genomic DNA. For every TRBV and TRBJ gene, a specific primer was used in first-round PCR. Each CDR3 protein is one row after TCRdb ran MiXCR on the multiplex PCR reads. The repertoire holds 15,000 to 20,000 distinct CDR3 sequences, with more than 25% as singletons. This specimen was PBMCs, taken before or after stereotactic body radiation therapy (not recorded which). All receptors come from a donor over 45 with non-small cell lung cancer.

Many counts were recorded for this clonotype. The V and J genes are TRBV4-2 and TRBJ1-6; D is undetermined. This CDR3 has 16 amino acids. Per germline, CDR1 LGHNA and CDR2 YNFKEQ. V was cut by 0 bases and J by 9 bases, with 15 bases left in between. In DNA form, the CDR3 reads TGTGCCAGCAGCCAAGAACGGATCCTACGAGGTTCACCCCTCCACTTT. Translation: CASSQERILRGSPLHF.

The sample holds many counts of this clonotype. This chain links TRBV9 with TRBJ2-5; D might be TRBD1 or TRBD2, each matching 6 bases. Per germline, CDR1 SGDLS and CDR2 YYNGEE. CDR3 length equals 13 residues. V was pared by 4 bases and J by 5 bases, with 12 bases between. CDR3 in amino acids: CASSTRGAETQYF. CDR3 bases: TGTGCCAGCAGCACTAGGGGGGCCGAGACCCAGTACTTC.

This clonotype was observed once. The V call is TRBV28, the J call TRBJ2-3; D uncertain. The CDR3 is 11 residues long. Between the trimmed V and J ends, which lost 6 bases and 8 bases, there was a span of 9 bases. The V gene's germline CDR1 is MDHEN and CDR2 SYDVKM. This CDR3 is CASSFGCTQYF. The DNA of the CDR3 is TGTGCCAGCAGCTTTGGGTGTACGCAGTATTTT.

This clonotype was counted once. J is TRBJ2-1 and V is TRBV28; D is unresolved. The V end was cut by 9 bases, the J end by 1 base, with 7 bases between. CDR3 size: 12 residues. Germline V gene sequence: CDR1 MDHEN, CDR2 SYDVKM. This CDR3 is CARGSSYNEQFF. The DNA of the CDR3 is TGTGCCAGGGGCTCATCCTACAATGAGCAGTTCTTC.

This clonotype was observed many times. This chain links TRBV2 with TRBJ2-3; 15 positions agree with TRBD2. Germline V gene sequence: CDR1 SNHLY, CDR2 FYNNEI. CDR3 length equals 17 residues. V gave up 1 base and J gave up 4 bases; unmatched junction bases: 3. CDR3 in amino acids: CASSEGTSGRGPDTQYF. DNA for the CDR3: TGTGCCAGCAGTGAAGGGACTAGCGGGAGGGGGCCAGATACGCAGTATTTT.

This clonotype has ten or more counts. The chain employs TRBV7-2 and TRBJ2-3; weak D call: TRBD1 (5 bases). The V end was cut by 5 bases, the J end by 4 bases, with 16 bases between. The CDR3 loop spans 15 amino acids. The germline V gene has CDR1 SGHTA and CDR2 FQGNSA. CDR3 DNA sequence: TGTGCCAGCAGCGTAAACAGGCAAAGCGCAGATACGCAGTATTTT. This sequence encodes CASSVNRQSADTQYF. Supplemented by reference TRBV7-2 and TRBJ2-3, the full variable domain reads GAGVSQSPSNKVTEKGKDVELRCDPISGHTALYWYRQSLGQGLEFLIYFQGNSAPDKSGLPSDRFSAERTGGSVSTLTIQRTQQEDSAVYLCASSVNRQSADTQYFGPGTRLTVL.

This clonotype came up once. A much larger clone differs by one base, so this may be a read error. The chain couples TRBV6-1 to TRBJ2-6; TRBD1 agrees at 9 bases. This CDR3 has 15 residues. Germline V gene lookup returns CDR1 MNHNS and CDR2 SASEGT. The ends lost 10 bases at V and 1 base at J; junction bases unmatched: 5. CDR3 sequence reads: CANMTGGSGANVLTF. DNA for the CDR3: TGTGCCAACATGACAGGGGGGTCTGGGGCCAACGTCCTGACTTTC.

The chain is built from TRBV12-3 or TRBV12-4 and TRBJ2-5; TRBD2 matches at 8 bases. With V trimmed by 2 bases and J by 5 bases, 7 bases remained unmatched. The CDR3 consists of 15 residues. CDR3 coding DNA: TGTGCCAGCAGTTTAAGCGGGAGAGATTGGGAGACCCAGTACTTC. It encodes CASSLSGRDWETQYF.

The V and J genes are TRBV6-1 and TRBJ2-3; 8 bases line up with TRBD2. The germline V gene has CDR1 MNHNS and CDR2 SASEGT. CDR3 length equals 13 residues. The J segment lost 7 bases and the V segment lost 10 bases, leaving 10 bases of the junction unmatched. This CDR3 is CAITGGVAYTQYF. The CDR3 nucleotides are TGTGCCATCACGGGGGGGGTTGCATATACGCAGTATTTT.